This note documents a single T cell receptor (beta chain) sequence. This sample is part of a study of T-cell memory formation after mild COVID-19. The CDR3 consists of 12 residues. Trimming left V 5 bases short and J 10 bases short, with 9 bases between. Germline V gene sequence: CDR1 SGHTA, CDR2 FQGNSA. Via MiXCR, TCRdb re-called the 5' RACE reads, giving one row per CDR3 protein. The data hold 350,000 or so distinct CDR3 sequences, with 20% to 25% observed a single time. Sequenced sample: PBMCs or a T cell subset sorted from them (not recorded which). This TCR was sampled from a man aged 18 to 30 who had mild COVID-19 (a few samples of this study predate the infection). Cell type and time point are not known. J is TRBJ1-6 and V is TRBV7-2, with D unresolved. CDR3 DNA sequence: TGTGCCAGCAGCCCGAGAAACTCACCCCTCCACTTT. This sequence encodes CASSPRNSPLHF.